This is a list of T cell receptor beta chains from one sample in a study of CD8+ T cells in alopecia areata. Sequencing was performed with immunoSEQ multiplex PCR; in TCRdb, only in-frame clones are kept and a portion is missing. The sample consists of hundreds of thousands of clones, around 66% of them appearing once. Sample: CD4+ T cells sorted from blood, taken at week 44, from a patient treated with tofacitinib. These receptors were collected from a human donor with alopecia areata. Both conserved end residues are part of each CDR3. Each record gives: J gene, V gene, clone size, CDR3 length, D gene, CDR3 DNA, CDR3 protein. A D gene is named only where the DNA matches it firmly. Some rows mark clone size as missing; the rest say once, few, many or name a class of expanded clone.

>TRBJ2-7|TRBV30|NA|13|NA
TGTGCCTGGAGTCCCCTTGGTAGGGCCGAGCAGTACTTC
CAWSPLGRAEQYF
>TRBJ1-2|TRBV4-2|NA|14|NA
TGTGCCAGCAGCCAAGTGGAGGGCAACTATGGCTACACCTTC
CASSQVEGNYGYTF
>TRBJ1-1|TRBV2|NA|13|NA
TGTGCCAGCAGTGCTAGACAGATTACTGAAGCTTTCTTT
CASSARQITEAFF
>TRBJ2-7|TRBV4-3|NA|15|NA
TGCGCCAGCAGCCAAGGATTCGGCCTCGGCTACGAGCAGTACTTC
CASSQGFGLGYEQYF
>TRBJ1-1|TRBV7-2|NA|14|NA
TGTGCCAGCAGCTTAGGCAGGGCGAACACTGAAGCTTTCTTT
CASSLGRANTEAFF
>TRBJ2-1|TRBV10-3|NA|16|NA
TGTGCCATCAGCCAACCAACAGTCGTTTCCTACAATGAGCAGTTCTTC
CAISQPTVVSYNEQFF
>TRBJ1-1|TRBV30|NA|12|TRBD1
TGTGCCGGTGACAGGGGCAGCACTGAAGCTTTCTTT
CAGDRGSTEAFF
>TRBJ2-2|TRBV30|NA|18|NA
TGTGCCTGGAGTCGTCATCCTCCGGCAGGAACGAACACCGGGGAGCTGTTTTTT
CAWSRHPPAGTNTGELFF
>TRBJ1-2|TRBV28|NA|16|NA
TGTGCCAGCAGTTCCAGTCCGAGCAAGCCGGTCTATGGCTACACCTTC
CASSSSPSKPVYGYTF
>TRBJ2-7|TRBV6-6|NA|12|NA
TGTGCCAGCAGTTCTGGAGTTTACGAGCAGTACTTC
CASSSGVYEQYF
>TRBJ2-2|TRBV7-2|NA|13|TRBD1
TGTAAACCGACAGGGGGAGGTCCCGGGGAGCTGTTTTTT
CKPTGGGPGELFF
>TRBJ2-1|TRBV5-1|few|12|NA
TGCGCCAGCAGCTTGGGACAGATTGAGCAGTTCTTC
CASSLGQIEQFF
>TRBJ2-5|TRBV19|once|12|NA
TGTGCCAGTAAGCCGGACCAAGAGACCCAGTACTTC
CASKPDQETQYF